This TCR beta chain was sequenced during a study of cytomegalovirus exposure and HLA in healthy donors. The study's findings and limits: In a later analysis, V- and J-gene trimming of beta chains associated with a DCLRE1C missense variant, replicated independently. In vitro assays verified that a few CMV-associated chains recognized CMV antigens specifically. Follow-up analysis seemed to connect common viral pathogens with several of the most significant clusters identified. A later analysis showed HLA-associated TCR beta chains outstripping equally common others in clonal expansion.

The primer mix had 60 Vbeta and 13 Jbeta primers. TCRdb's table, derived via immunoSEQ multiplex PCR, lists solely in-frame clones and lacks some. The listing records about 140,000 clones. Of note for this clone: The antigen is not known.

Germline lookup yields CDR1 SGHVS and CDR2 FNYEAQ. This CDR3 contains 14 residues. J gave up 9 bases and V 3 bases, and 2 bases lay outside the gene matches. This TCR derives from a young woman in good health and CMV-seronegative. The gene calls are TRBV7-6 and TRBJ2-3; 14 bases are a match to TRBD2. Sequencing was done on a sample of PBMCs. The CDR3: CASSFRLAGGTQYF. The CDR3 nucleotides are TGTGCCAGCAGCTTCCGACTAGCGGGAGGGACGCAGTATTTT.